This entry features one TCR beta chain sequence. The assay was immunoSEQ multiplex PCR, and TCRdb's table has in-frame clones only and misses some. The sample lists roughly 150,000 clones, 70% to 90% occurring once. The CDR3 consists of 15 residues. The germline CDR1 and CDR2 sequences are SGHNT and YYREEE (reference sequence). V was clipped by 6 bases and J by 4 bases; unmatched bases: 12. These data come from a study of blood T cell repertoires in COVID-19. The sequenced sample consisted of PBMCs or T cells enriched from blood (not recorded which). This chain joins TRBV5-4 and TRBJ1-2, with TRBD1 identical over 7 bases. The sequence was obtained from a man aged 50-59 years who had recovered from COVID-19. The CDR3 spells CASNQGGQGLYGYTF. In DNA, the CDR3 is TGTGCCAGCAATCAAGGGGGCCAGGGTCTCTATGGCTACACCTTC.